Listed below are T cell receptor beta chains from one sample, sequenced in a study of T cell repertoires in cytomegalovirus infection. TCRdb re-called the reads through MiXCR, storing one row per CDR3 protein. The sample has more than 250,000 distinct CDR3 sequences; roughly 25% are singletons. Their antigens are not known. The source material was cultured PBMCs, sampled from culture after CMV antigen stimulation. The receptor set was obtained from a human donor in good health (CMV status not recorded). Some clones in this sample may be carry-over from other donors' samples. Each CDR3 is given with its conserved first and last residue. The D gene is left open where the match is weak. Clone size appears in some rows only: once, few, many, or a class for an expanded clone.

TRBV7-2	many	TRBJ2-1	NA	CASSLQTGGPYNEQFF	TGTGCCAGCAGCTTACAGACTGGCGGGCCCTACAATGAGCAGTTCTTC
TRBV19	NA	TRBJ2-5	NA	CASRDRASNGETQYF	TGTGCCAGTAGGGACCGGGCCTCAAACGGAGAGACCCAGTACTTC
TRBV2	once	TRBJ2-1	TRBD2	CASRRTRPPYNEQFF	TGTGCCAGCAGGAGGACTAGACCTCCCTACAATGAGCAGTTCTTC
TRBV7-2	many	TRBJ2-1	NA	CASSLTRGLNEQFF	TGTGCCAGCAGCTTAACTAGAGGGTTGAATGAGCAGTTCTTC
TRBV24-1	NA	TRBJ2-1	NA	CATSDSGPSSYNEQFF	TGTGCCACCAGTGACTCGGGCCCGAGCTCCTACAATGAGCAGTTCTTC
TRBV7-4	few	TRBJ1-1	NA	CASSLVFKGMNTEAFF	TGTGCCAGCAGCTTAGTTTTCAAGGGTATGAACACTGAAGCTTTCTTT
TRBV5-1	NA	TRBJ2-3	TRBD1	CASSAGTGGSDTQYF	TGCGCCAGCAGTGCCGGGACAGGGGGCTCAGATACGCAGTATTTT
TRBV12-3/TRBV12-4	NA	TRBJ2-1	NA	CASSFPGSQTEQFF	TGTGCCAGCAGTTTTCCGGGATCACAAACTGAGCAGTTCTTC
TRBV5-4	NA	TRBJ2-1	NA	CASSSSPAGTNEQFF	TGTGCCAGCAGCTCCTCCCCCGCGGGTACCAATGAGCAGTTCTTC
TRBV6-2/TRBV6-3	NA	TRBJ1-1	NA	CASSNGADNTEAFF	TGTGCCAGCAGTAACGGGGCTGATAACACTGAAGCTTTCTTT
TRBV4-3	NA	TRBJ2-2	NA	CASSPRQINTGELFF	TGCGCCAGCAGCCCGAGACAGATAAACACCGGGGAGCTGTTTTTT
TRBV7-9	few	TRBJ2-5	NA	CASSLGDKRVWETQYF	TGTGCCAGCAGCTTAGGCGACAAGCGGGTCTGGGAGACCCAGTACTTC
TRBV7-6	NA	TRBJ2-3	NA	CASSLARGSGTDTQYF	TGTGCCAGCAGCTTAGCGCGGGGTAGCGGCACAGATACGCAGTATTTT
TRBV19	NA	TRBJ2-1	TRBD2	CASSIWREGLDEQFF	TGTGCCAGTAGTATCTGGCGGGAGGGCCTGGATGAGCAGTTCTTC
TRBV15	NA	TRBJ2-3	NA	CATSLSATDTQYF	TGTGCCACCAGCTTGTCAGCCACAGATACGCAGTATTTT
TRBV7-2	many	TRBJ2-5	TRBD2	CASSFSGTQETQYF	TGTGCCAGCAGCTTTAGCGGGACTCAAGAGACCCAGTACTTC
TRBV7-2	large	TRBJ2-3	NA	CASSLVTMRPDTQYF	TGTGCCAGCAGCTTAGTCACGATGCGTCCGGATACGCAGTATTTT
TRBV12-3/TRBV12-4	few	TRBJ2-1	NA	CASSLEAALYNEQFF	TGTGCCAGCAGTTTAGAGGCGGCCTTGTACAATGAGCAGTTCTTC
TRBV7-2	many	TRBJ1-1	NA	CASSQPSPEAFF	TGTGCCAGCAGCCAACCGAGCCCAGAAGCTTTCTTT
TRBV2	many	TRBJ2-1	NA	CASSEGSGYNEQFF	TGTGCCAGCAGTGAGGGTAGCGGTTACAATGAGCAGTTCTTC
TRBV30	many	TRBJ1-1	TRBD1	CALRSRDRVNTEAFF	TGTGCCCTCAGGAGCCGGGACAGAGTGAACACTGAAGCTTTCTTT
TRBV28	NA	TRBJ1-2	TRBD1	CASSSTTGGGYGYTF	TGTGCCAGCAGTTCAACGACAGGGGGCGGCTATGGCTACACCTTC
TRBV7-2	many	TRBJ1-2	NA	CASSLVWGSGYTF	TGTGCCAGCAGCTTAGTATGGGGGTCCGGCTACACCTTC
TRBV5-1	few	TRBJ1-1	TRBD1	CASSRTGGITEAFF	TGCGCCAGCAGCCGGACAGGGGGTATCACTGAAGCTTTCTTT
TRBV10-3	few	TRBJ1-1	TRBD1	CAAQQGQALNTEAFF	TGTGCCGCCCAGCAAGGACAGGCTCTGAACACTGAAGCTTTCTTT
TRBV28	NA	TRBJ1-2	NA	CASPGSWVSVYGYTF	TGTGCCAGCCCTGGGTCTTGGGTTTCCGTCTATGGCTACACCTTC
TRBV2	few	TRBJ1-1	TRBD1	CASRKDRGRVGTEAFF	TGTGCCAGCAGGAAAGACAGGGGGCGCGTGGGCACTGAAGCTTTCTTT
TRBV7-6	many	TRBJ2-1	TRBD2	CASTPIGSGSFNEQFF	TGTGCCAGCACCCCCATCGGGAGCGGGAGTTTTAATGAGCAGTTCTTC